These 25 T cell receptor beta chains came from one sample sequenced in a study of CD8+CD57+ T cells in acquired aplastic anemia. Researchers used genomic DNA as the template to profile TCR beta VDJ and CDR3. TCRdb re-derived calls from the reads in MiXCR, one entry per CDR3 protein. The sample consists of about 190,000 distinct CDR3 sequences, 64% of them appearing once. The specimen sequenced was sorted CD4+, CD8+, or CD8+CD57+ T cells (not recorded which) from PBMCs. The receptors were gathered from a human donor with severe aplastic anemia or a healthy control (not recorded which).

To note about this clonotype: A read error may produce the germline difference seen at one junction end. V usage is TRBV10-1 and J usage is TRBJ1-2; D remains ambiguous. Germline CDR1 is WNHNN and CDR2 is SYGVQD (reference sequence). There are 16 residues in the CDR3. CDR3 nucleotide sequence: TGTGCCAGCAGCTTCAGGAGGCAGCCGGCTAACTATGGCTACACCTTC. Protein product: CASSFRRQPANYGYTF.

V and J are TRBV5-1 and TRBJ1-1; 8 bases fit TRBD1. This CDR3 spans 14 amino acids. Germline CDR1 is SGHRS and CDR2 is YFSETQ. The junction had 5 bases not matched to a gene; V was cut back by 4 bases and J by 3 bases. CDR3 loop: CASSPTGADTEAFF. In DNA, the CDR3 is TGCGCCAGCAGCCCGACAGGGGCGGACACTGAAGCTTTCTTT.

This chain connects TRBV7-8 to TRBJ2-7; D is possibly TRBD1 or TRBD2 (5 bases each). The V gene's germline CDR1 is SGHVS and CDR2 FQNEAQ. V was trimmed by 6 bases and J by 3 bases, leaving 18 bases between them. CDR3 length: 15 residues. CDR3 sequence reads: CASRLKVGTDYEQYF. The CDR3 DNA follows: TGTGCCAGCAGATTAAAGGTTGGGACGGACTACGAGCAGTACTTC.

This clonotype was detected many times. The chain links TRBV6-4 to TRBJ2-2; 7 bases fit TRBD2. Germline loops: CDR1 MRHNA, CDR2 SNTAGT. The CDR3 is 14 residues long. The J segment lost 3 bases and the V segment lost 7 bases, leaving 5 bases of the junction unmatched. CDR3 in amino acids: CASKREEDTGELFF. CDR3 nucleotides: TGTGCCAGCAAACGGGAGGAGGACACCGGGGAGCTGTTTTTT.

This chain uses TRBV19 with TRBJ1-6; possible D gene TRBD1, 5 bases. Germline CDR1 and CDR2: LNHDA and SQIVND (reference sequence). The CDR3 is made up of 13 amino acids. V shed 4 bases and J shed 8 bases, with 9 bases lying between them. Written as DNA, the CDR3 is TGTGCCAGTAGTACCAGGGTCGATTCACCCCTCCACTTT. Its translation is CASSTRVDSPLHF.

The chain is built from TRBV4-1 and TRBJ2-7; D is ambiguous. The CDR3 runs to 19 residues. V gave up 0 bases and J gave up 0 bases, with 21 bases separating them. The germline V gene has CDR1 MGHRA and CDR2 YSYEKL. CDR3 bases: TGCGCCAGCAGCCAAGACCTCGGGCGGCCAGAACCCTCCTCCTACGAGCAGTACTTC. Amino acids: CASSQDLGRPEPSSYEQYF.

The DNA for the CDR3 is TGTGCCAGCAGTCCGGACAGGCCCAGGGCCTACGAGCAGTACTTC. Its protein product is CASSPDRPRAYEQYF. The J gene is TRBJ2-7, the V gene TRBV6-1; TRBD1 matches 7 bases. Germline loops: CDR1 MNHNS, CDR2 SASEGT. This CDR3 spans 15 amino acids. V dropped 5 bases and J dropped 2; count of bases not matched to a gene: 9.

This chain links TRBV7-2 with TRBJ1-1; D remains unclear. The germline gives CDR1 SGHTA, CDR2 FQGNSA. The CDR3 covers 16 residues. Between the trimmed V and J ends, which lost 6 bases and 4 bases, there was a span of 21 bases. The CDR3 DNA sequence: TGTGCCAGCAGTCTCTATTCTGCCCCCGTGGGCACTGAAGCTTTCTTT. It specifies CASSLYSAPVGTEAFF.

The V call is TRBV7-9, the J call TRBJ2-5; TRBD1 is a possible D gene (7 bases). The V gene's germline CDR1 is SEHNR and CDR2 FQNEAQ (reference sequence). This CDR3 has 14 residues. V lost 2 bases to trimming and J lost 5 bases, with 12 bases between them. The CDR3 nucleotides read TGTGCCAGCAGCTTATCGACAGGGAGGGAGACCCAGTACTTC. This codes for CASSLSTGRETQYF.

The rearrangement links TRBV12-3 or TRBV12-4 to TRBJ2-7; D perhaps matches TRBD2 (6 bases). Trimming took off 3 bases at V and 3 bases at J, with 15 bases between the two ends. The CDR3 extends over 15 amino acids. The CDR3 reads CASSLRDPGVYEQYF. DNA for the CDR3: TGTGCCAGCAGTTTGCGGGACCCTGGAGTCTACGAGCAGTACTTC.

The rearrangement uses TRBV10-3 and TRBJ2-1; TRBD2 aligns across 10 bases. V shed 2 bases, J shed 3 bases, and the junction held 4 bases outside the gene matches. The CDR3 consists of 16 residues. Germline V gives CDR1 ENHRY, CDR2 SYGVKD. Here the CDR3 DNA reads TGTGCCATCAGTGAGATTAAGCGGGGGGGCTACAATGAGCAGTTCTTC. Encoded protein: CAISEIKRGGYNEQFF.

V usage is TRBV29-1 and J usage is TRBJ1-1, with D perhaps TRBD1 (5 bases). The CDR3 is 15 residues long. Germline V lookup: CDR1 SQVTM, CDR2 ANQGSEA. The chain's CDR3 is CSYVVAGNMNTEAFF. CDR3 bases: TGCAGTTATGTCGTGGCAGGGAATATGAACACTGAAGCTTTCTTT.

The rearrangement uses TRBV7-9 and TRBJ2-5, with 9 positions matching TRBD2. CDR1 and CDR2 (germline): SEHNR, FQNEAQ (reference sequence). The trim removed 6 bases at V and 4 bases at J, leaving 15 bases unmatched. The CDR3 runs to 17 residues. The CDR3 DNA follows: TGTGCCAGCAGTGGGTTCGGACTAGCGAAACCCCCAGAGACCCAGTACTTC. Translating gives CASSGFGLAKPPETQYF.

The V gene is TRBV7-6, the J gene TRBJ2-3, with D hard to call. CDR3 length: 15 residues. Germline-derived CDR1 and CDR2 are SGHVS and FNYEAQ. Trimming shortened V by 7 bases and J by 4 bases, and 18 bases separated the two germline ends. The CDR3 sequence is CASTSMSGLADTQYF. The CDR3 nucleotides read TGTGCCAGCACCTCCATGTCCGGGTTGGCAGATACGCAGTATTTT.

A remark on this clonotype: Here the CDR3 omits its conserved ending phenylalanine or tryptophan, so a read error is the likely source. The chain employs TRBV2 and TRBJ2-1; 7 bases align to TRBD2. Germline assignment: CDR1 SNHLY and CDR2 FYNNEI. The J segment lost 4 bases and the V segment lost 9 bases, leaving 6 bases of the junction unmatched. This CDR3 spans 13 amino acids. CDR3 in amino acids: CARRPAGYNEQFL. DNA of the CDR3: TGTGCCAGAAGACCAGCGGGGTACAATGAGCAGTTCCTC.

This clonotype has a handful of counts. The chain carries TRBV15 and TRBJ2-2; the D gene is possibly TRBD1 (5 bases). The V end lost 4 bases, the J end lost 2 bases, and 14 bases lay between the germline ends. Germline CDR1 and CDR2: LNHNV and YYDKDF (reference sequence). The length of the CDR3 is 16 residues. Written as DNA, the CDR3 is TGTGCCACCAGCACGTGGGGCCATGTTAACACCGGGGAGCTGTTTTTT. Translated: CATSTWGHVNTGELFF.

The V gene is TRBV7-2, the J gene TRBJ1-1; D is perhaps TRBD1 (6 bases). V was shortened by 2 bases and J by 10 bases, with 14 bases between the two germline ends. Germline CDR1 and CDR2: SGHTA and FQGNSA. The CDR3 is 13 amino acids. CDR3 region: CASSLWGGVGAFF. The CDR3 DNA follows: TGTGCCAGCAGCTTATGGGGGGGCGTTGGAGCTTTCTTT.

V gene TRBV7-2 combines with J gene TRBJ2-3, with D unclear. Deletions cut 3 bases from V and 5 bases from J, with 9 bases between. Germline CDR1 SGHTA, CDR2 FQGNSA. The CDR3 totals 13 residues. The CDR3 nucleotides read TGTGCCAGCAGCTTGTTACTGCTAGATACGCAGTATTTT. This gives the protein CASSLLLLDTQYF. Full variable domain (missing parts from reference TRBV7-2 and TRBJ2-3): GAGVSQSPSNKVTEKGKDVELRCDPISGHTALYWYRQSLGQGLEFLIYFQGNSAPDKSGLPSDRFSAERTGGSVSTLTIQRTQQEDSAVYLCASSLLLLDTQYFGPGTRLTVL.

This clonotype appeared once. The chain joins TRBV10-3 to TRBJ2-3; weak D call: TRBD2 (7 bases). The V and J ends lost 8 bases and 0 bases respectively, with 12 bases between them. This CDR3 has 14 residues. Germline values: CDR1 ENHRY, CDR2 SYGVKD. The CDR3 coding sequence is TGTGCCATCGGGGGGGGGGCTAGCACAGATACGCAGTATTTT. This encodes CAIGGGASTDTQYF.

This clonotype was detected many times. This chain links TRBV2 with TRBJ2-7; D assignment may be TRBD1 or TRBD2 (5 bases each). This CDR3 region has 12 residues. The germline gives CDR1 SNHLY, CDR2 FYNNEI. The CDR3 loop is CATGTGTYEQYF. CDR3 sequence (DNA): TGTGCGACCGGGACGGGGACCTACGAGCAGTACTTC.

This clonotype was counted a single time. This may be a read error, as it is one base from a much larger clone. The chain uses TRBV10-3 and TRBJ1-5; 7 positions match TRBD1. This CDR3 contains 15 residues. Per germline, CDR1 ENHRY and CDR2 SYGVKD. Trimming took 5 bases from V and 0 from J; bases not matched to a gene: 4. The CDR3 region has the DNA TGTGCCATCAGTCTACAGGGGTATAGCAATCAGCCCCAGCATTTT. Amino acid sequence: CAISLQGYSNQPQHF.

This clonotype was counted many times. The chain uses TRBV7-9 and TRBJ1-5; 7 bases align to TRBD1. V lost 3 bases to trimming and J lost 3 bases; unmatched junction nucleotides: 5. The CDR3 has 15 amino acids. Germline CDR1 is SEHNR and CDR2 is FQNEAQ (reference sequence). As DNA, the CDR3 is TGTGCCAGCAGCTTTACAGGGGAGATCAATCAGCCCCAGCATTTT. This sequence encodes CASSFTGEINQPQHF. Using reference TRBV7-9 and TRBJ1-5 for the parts outside the CDR3, the full variable domain is DTGVSQNPRHKITKRGQNVTFRCDPISEHNRLYWYRQTLGQGPEFLTYFQNEAQLEKSRLLSDRFSAERPKGSFSTLEIQRTEQGDSAMYLCASSFTGEINQPQHFGDGTRLSIL.

V and J are TRBV7-9 and TRBJ1-5, with D possibly matching TRBD1 (5 bases). The length of the CDR3 is 13 residues. Germline CDR1 and CDR2: SEHNR and FQNEAQ (reference sequence). V was cut by 2 bases and J by 9 bases, with 11 bases left in between. CDR3 region: CASSLTGLRPQHF. The CDR3 DNA reads TGTGCCAGCAGCTTAACGGGACTTCGGCCCCAGCATTTT.

In DNA form, the CDR3 reads TGTGCCAGCAGCTTGTGGACAGAATCCGAAGCTTTCTTT. This translates into CASSLWTESEAFF. V is TRBV7-2 and J is TRBJ1-1; weak D call: TRBD1 (6 bases). Germline CDR1 is SGHTA and CDR2 is FQGNSA. V dropped 3 bases and J dropped 8 bases, with 13 bases sitting between them. The CDR3 loop spans 13 amino acids.

The chain links TRBV19 to TRBJ2-1; 10 bases are shared with TRBD2. This CDR3 spans 15 amino acids. The germline V gene has CDR1 LNHDA and CDR2 SQIVND (reference sequence). V dropped 5 bases and J dropped 8; count of bases not matched to a gene: 9. The CDR3 sequence: CASSQPSGGVDEQFF. In DNA, the CDR3 is TGTGCCAGTAGTCAGCCCAGCGGGGGGGTAGATGAGCAGTTCTTC.